A selection of T cell receptor beta chains follows, all from one sample in a study of patients and donors after allogeneic stem cell transplantation. MiXCR, applied by TCRdb to the RT-PCR reads, yields one record per CDR3 protein. The sample lists 800,000 to 1,000,000 distinct CDR3 sequences, more than 15% occurring once. Sample: blood, either unsorted or a sorted T cell fraction (not recorded which). The receptors derive from a human donor who was either an allogeneic HSCT recipient or a stem cell or donor lymphocyte infusion donor (not recorded which). It is not recorded whose cells these are; they may come from a transplant donor. Each CDR3 is given with its conserved first and last residue. A D gene is named only where the DNA matches it firmly. The size of a clone is reported for some rows only, either as once, few or many, or as a class for expanded clones.

J: TRBJ2-1
V: TRBV7-9
D: NA
size: once
CDR3: CASSKRSAFEDEQFF
DNA: TGTGCCAGCAGCAAGCGAAGCGCCTTTGAGGATGAGCAGTTCTTC

J: TRBJ2-3
V: TRBV24-1
D: NA
size: few
CDR3: CATSDLHGTDTQYF
DNA: TGTGCCACCAGTGATTTGCATGGGACAGATACGCAGTATTTT

J: TRBJ2-5
V: TRBV25-1
D: NA
size: NA
CDR3: CATTKETQYF
DNA: TGTGCCACCACGAAAGAGACCCAGTACTTC

J: TRBJ2-7
V: TRBV6-2/TRBV6-3
D: TRBD2
size: NA
CDR3: CASSYSSGTPYEQYF
DNA: TGTGCCAGCAGTTACTCAAGCGGGACCCCCTACGAGCAGTACTTC

J: TRBJ1-5
V: TRBV6-2/TRBV6-3
D: TRBD1
size: few
CDR3: CASSQGTGQHF
DNA: TGTGCCAGCAGCCAAGGGACAGGGCAGCATTTT

J: TRBJ1-1
V: TRBV20-1
D: NA
size: many
CDR3: CSARAMLGEAFF
DNA: TGCAGTGCCAGGGCGATGTTGGGTGAAGCTTTCTTT

J: TRBJ2-1
V: TRBV12-3/TRBV12-4
D: TRBD2
size: many
CDR3: CASSQQRGNWLNEQFF
DNA: TGTGCCAGCAGTCAACAGCGGGGGAATTGGCTGAATGAGCAGTTCTTC

J: TRBJ1-2
V: TRBV29-1
D: TRBD1
size: few
CDR3: CSAGTGQAYYGYTF
DNA: TGCAGCGCTGGGACAGGGCAAGCCTACTATGGCTACACCTTC

J: TRBJ2-1
V: TRBV7-8
D: TRBD2
size: NA
CDR3: CASSPERGQKQFF
DNA: TGTGCCAGCAGCCCAGAGCGGGGTCAGAAGCAGTTCTTC

J: TRBJ2-4
V: TRBV6-1
D: TRBD1
size: few
CDR3: CASSRGQGVNIQYF
DNA: TGTGCCAGCAGTAGAGGACAGGGAGTAAACATTCAGTACTTC

J: TRBJ1-2
V: TRBV12-3/TRBV12-4
D: NA
size: NA
CDR3: CASSSDWAHGYTF
DNA: TGTGCCAGCAGCTCCGATTGGGCCCATGGCTACACCTTC

J: TRBJ1-2
V: TRBV29-1
D: NA
size: NA
CDR3: CSVDSDRINYGYTF
DNA: TGCAGCGTTGACTCCGACAGGATTAACTATGGCTACACCTTC